The text below deals with one T cell receptor (beta chain). The antigen remains undetermined. Some clones are missing from TCRdb's copy, which holds only in-frame ones; the method was immunoSEQ multiplex PCR. This sample has 7,000 to 8,500 clones; 85% to 90% occur once, and the top ten carry 2% to 2.5%. These data originate in a study of blood T cell dynamics during melanoma immunotherapy. Sample time point: week 3, after first cycle of checkpoint inhibitor. CDR1 LGHNA and CDR2 YSLEER come from the germline V gene. The CDR3 extends over 15 amino acids. J lost 4 bases, V lost 3 bases, and 7 bases had no gene match. Study-level points and caveats: At W3, later disease-control patients showed bifurcated PBMC repertoire changes, unlike progressors.

The chain uses TRBV4-3 and TRBJ1-2; TRBD1 matches at 8 bases. This TCR came from a human donor with melanoma. Here the sequenced sample was blood, taken from a patient treated with checkpoint blockade. This CDR3 reads CASSHTGTGSYGYTF. The CDR3 DNA reads TGCGCCAGCAGCCACACCGGGACAGGCTCCTATGGCTACACCTTC.